The following is a T cell receptor beta chain sequence with its context. As yet, its antigen is unknown. Assay used: immunoSEQ multiplex PCR; TCRdb lists only in-frame clones, some missing. The sample records more than 250,000 clones, 90% to 95% being singletons. The data are from a study of T cell responses to AZD1222 COVID-19 vaccine. Study-level findings and limits: Females outnumbered males among donors, who were mostly white British; clonal diversity was possibly underestimated.

The V gene lost 7 bases and the J gene lost 2 bases, with 15 bases spanning the gap. Germline CDR1 and CDR2: SGHRS and YFSETQ. The CDR3 loop spans 15 amino acids. This specimen consisted of peripheral blood, obtained on day 0 of AZD1222 vaccination. The genes are TRBV5-1 and TRBJ2-2; no reliable D call. The clonotype originates from an adult in good health. The CDR3 DNA reads as TGCGCCAGCTTTTCCGAGACAACCAACACCGGGGAGCTGTTTTTT. Translation gives CASFSETTNTGELFF. Full variable domain (remainder filled in from reference TRBV5-1 and TRBJ2-2): KAGVTQTPRYLIKTRGQQVTLSCSPISGHRSVSWYQQTPGQGLQFLFEYFSETQRNKGNFPGRFSGRQFSNSRSEMNVSTLELGDSALYLCASFSETTNTGELFFGEGSRLTVL.